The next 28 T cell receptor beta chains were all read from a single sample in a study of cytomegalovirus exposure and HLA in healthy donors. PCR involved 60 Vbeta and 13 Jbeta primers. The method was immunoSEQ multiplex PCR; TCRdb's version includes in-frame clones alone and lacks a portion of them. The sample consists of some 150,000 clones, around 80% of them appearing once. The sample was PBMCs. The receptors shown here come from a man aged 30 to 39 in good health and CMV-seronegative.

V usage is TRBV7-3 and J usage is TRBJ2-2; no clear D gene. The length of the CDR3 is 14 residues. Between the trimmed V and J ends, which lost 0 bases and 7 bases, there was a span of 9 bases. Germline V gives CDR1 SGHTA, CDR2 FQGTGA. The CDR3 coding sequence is TGTGCCAGCAGCTTAACAGTCGCCGGCGGGGAGCTGTTTTTT. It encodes CASSLTVAGGELFF.

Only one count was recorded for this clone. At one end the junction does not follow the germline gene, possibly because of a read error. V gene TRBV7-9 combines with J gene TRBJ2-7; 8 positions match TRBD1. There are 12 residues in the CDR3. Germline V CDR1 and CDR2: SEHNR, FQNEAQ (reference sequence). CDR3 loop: CSSSLRQGEQYF. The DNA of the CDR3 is TGTTCCAGCAGCTTACGACAGGGGGAGCAGTACTTC.

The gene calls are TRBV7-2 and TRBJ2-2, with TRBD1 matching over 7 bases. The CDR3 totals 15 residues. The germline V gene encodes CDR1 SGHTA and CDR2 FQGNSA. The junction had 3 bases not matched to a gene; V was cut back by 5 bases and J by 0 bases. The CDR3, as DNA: TGTGCCAGCAGCCGGGGACAGTCGAACACCGGGGAGCTGTTTTTT. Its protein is CASSRGQSNTGELFF. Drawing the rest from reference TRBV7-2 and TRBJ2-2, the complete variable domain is GAGVSQSPSNKVTEKGKDVELRCDPISGHTALYWYRQSLGQGLEFLIYFQGNSAPDKSGLPSDRFSAERTGGSVSTLTIQRTQQEDSAVYLCASSRGQSNTGELFFGEGSRLTVL.

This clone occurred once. In nucleotides, the CDR3 is TGCGCCAGCAGAAGGACAGGGGGCGCGATCAACACTGAAGCTTTCTTT. Protein product: CASRRTGGAINTEAFF. The chain recombines TRBV10-2 with TRBJ1-1; 11 positions agree with TRBD1. The length of the CDR3 is 16 residues. V shed 6 bases and J 2 bases; nucleotides not matched to a gene: 8. Germline CDR1 is WSHSY and CDR2 is SAAADI.

The CDR3 sequence is CASTASEAYNEQFF. The CDR3 nucleotides read TGTGCCAGCACGGCTAGCGAAGCCTACAATGAGCAGTTCTTC. The J gene is TRBJ2-1, the V gene TRBV5-4; possibly TRBD2 for D (6 bases). Trimming took 6 bases from V and 2 from J, leaving 12 bases between them. Germline-derived CDR1 and CDR2 are SGHNT and YYREEE (reference sequence). The CDR3 length is 14 residues.

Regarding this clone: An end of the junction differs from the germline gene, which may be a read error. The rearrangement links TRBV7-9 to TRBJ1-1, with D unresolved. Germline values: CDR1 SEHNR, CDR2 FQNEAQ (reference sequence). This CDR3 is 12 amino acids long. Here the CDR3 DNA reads TGTTCCAGCAGCAACAGTTACACTGAAGCTTTCTTT. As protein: CSSSNSYTEAFF.

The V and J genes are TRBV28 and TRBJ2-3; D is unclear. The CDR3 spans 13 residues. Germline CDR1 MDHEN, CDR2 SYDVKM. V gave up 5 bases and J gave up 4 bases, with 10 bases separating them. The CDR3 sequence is CASSLLPPDTQYF. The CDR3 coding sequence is TGTGCCAGCAGTCTGCTACCTCCAGATACGCAGTATTTT.

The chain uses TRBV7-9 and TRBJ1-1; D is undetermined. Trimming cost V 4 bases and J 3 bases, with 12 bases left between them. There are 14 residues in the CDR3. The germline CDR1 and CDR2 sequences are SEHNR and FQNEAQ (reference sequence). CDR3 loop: CASSSSGGHTEAFF. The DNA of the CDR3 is TGTGCCAGCAGCTCGTCGGGAGGGCACACTGAAGCTTTCTTT.

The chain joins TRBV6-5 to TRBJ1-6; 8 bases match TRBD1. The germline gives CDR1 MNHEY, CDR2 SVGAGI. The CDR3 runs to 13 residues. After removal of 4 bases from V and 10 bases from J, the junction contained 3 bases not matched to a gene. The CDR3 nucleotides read TGTGCCAGCAGTTGGACAGGGAGCTCACCCCTCCACTTT. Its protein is CASSWTGSSPLHF.

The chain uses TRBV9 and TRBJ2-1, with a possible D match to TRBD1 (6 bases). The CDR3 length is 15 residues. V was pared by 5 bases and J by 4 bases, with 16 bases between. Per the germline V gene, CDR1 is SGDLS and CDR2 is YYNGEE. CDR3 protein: CASRAKTGTYNEQFF. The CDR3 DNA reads TGTGCCAGCAGGGCCAAGACCGGGACATACAATGAGCAGTTCTTC.

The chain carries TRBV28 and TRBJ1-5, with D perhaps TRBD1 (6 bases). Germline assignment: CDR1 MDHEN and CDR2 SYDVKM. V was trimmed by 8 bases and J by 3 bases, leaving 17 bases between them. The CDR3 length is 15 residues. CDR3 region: CASLARTDSNQPQHF. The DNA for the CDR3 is TGTGCCAGCTTAGCGCGGACAGATTCCAATCAGCCCCAGCATTTT.

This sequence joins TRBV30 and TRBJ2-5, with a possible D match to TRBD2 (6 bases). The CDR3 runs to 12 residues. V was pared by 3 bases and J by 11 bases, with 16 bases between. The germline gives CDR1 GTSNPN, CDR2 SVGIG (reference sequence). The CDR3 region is CAWRSGTGEQYF. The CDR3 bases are TGTGCCTGGAGGTCAGGGACGGGGGAGCAGTACTTC. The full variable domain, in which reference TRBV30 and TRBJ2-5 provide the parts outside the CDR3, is SQTIHQWPATLVQPVGSPLSLECTVEGTSNPNLYWYRQAAGRGLQLLFYSVGIGQISSEVPQNLSASRPQDRQFILSSKKLLLSDSGFYLCAWRSGTGEQYFGPGTRLLVL.

CDR3 in DNA: TGTGCCAGCAGCTTGACAGGGGGTGGGACTGAAGCTTTCTTT. The encoded protein is CASSLTGGGTEAFF. The V and J genes are TRBV7-2 and TRBJ1-1, with 9 bases identical to TRBD1. The CDR3 is 14 residues long. V lost 3 bases to trimming and J lost 5 bases; unmatched junction nucleotides: 4. Germline V gives CDR1 SGHTA, CDR2 FQGNSA. Full variable domain (rest looked up from reference TRBV7-2 and TRBJ1-1): GAGVSQSPSNKVTEKGKDVELRCDPISGHTALYWYRQSLGQGLEFLIYFQGNSAPDKSGLPSDRFSAERTGGSVSTLTIQRTQQEDSAVYLCASSLTGGGTEAFFGQGTRLTVV.

The CDR3 DNA follows: TGTGCCAGCAGTCAAGGGGGCAGCCTAACCTACGAGCAGTACTTC. It encodes CASSQGGSLTYEQYF. This chain links TRBV6-1 with TRBJ2-7; 7 bases are a match to TRBD1. CDR3 length equals 15 residues. Unmatched junction bases numbered 9, after V lost 5 bases and J lost 2 bases. Germline loops: CDR1 MNHNS, CDR2 SASEGT.

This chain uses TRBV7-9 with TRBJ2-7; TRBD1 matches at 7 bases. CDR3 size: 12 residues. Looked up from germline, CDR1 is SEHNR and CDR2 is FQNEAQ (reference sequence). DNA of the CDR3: TGTTCCGGCTCCGGGACAGCCTACGAGCAGTACTTC. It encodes CSGSGTAYEQYF.

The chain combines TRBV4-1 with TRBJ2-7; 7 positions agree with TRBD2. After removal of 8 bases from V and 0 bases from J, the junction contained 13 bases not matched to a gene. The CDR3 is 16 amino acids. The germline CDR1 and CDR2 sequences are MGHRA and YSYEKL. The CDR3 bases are TGCGCCAGCTCCCGAGTCGGGCGGGAGACCTCCTACGAGCAGTACTTC. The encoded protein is CASSRVGRETSYEQYF.

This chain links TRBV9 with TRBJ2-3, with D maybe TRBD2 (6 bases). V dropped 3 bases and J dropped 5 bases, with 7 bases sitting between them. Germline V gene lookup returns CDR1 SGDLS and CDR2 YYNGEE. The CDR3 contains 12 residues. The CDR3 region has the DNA TGTGCCAGCAGCGATAGCGGAGATACGCAGTATTTT. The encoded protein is CASSDSGDTQYF.

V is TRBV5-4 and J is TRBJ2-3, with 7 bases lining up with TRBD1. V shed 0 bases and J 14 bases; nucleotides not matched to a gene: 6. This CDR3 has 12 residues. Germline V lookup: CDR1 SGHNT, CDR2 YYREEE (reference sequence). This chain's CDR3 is CASSLEDRVGYF. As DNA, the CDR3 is TGTGCCAGCAGCTTGGAAGACAGGGTAGGGTATTTT.

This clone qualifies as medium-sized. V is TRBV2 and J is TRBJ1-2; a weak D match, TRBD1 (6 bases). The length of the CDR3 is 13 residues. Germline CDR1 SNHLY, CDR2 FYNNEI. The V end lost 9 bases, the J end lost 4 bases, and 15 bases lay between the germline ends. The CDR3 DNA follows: TGTGCCAGGAAGGGCCAGGGGCTCTATGGCTACACCTTC. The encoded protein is CARKGQGLYGYTF.

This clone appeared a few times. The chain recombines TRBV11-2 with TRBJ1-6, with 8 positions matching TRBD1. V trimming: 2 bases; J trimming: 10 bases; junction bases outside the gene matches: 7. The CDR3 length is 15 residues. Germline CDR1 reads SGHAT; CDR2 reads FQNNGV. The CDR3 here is CASSLSSTGVSPLHF. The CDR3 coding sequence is TGTGCCAGCAGCTTAAGTTCGACAGGGGTATCACCCCTCCACTTT.

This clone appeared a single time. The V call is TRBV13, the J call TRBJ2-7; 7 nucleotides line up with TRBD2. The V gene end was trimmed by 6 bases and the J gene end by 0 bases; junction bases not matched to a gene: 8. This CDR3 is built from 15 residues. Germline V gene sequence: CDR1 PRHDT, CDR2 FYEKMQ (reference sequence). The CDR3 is CASRHWASGSYEQYF. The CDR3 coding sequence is TGTGCCAGCAGACACTGGGCTAGCGGCTCCTACGAGCAGTACTTC. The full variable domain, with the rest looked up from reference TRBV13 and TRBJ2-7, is AAGVIQSPRHLIKEKRETATLKCYPIPRHDTVYWYQQGPGQDPQFLISFYEKMQSDKGSIPDRFSAQQFSDYHSELNMSSLELGDSALYFCASRHWASGSYEQYFGPGTRLTVT.

The CDR3 region has the DNA TGTGCCAGCAGTAGGGACAGTGGTTTTGGTAACGAGCAGTACTTC. Translation: CASSRDSGFGNEQYF. V gene TRBV27 combines with J gene TRBJ2-5; TRBD1 matches 7 bases. The DNA matches TRBJ2-7 better at its end, which makes the J call doubtful. Germline assignment: CDR1 MNHEY and CDR2 SMNVEV (reference sequence). CDR3 size: 15 residues.

The CDR3 bases are TGTGCCAGCAGTTACCTACAGGGGAGGAGCTCCTACGAGCAGTACTTC. This codes for CASSYLQGRSSYEQYF. The chain combines TRBV6-5 with TRBJ2-7; the D gene is possibly TRBD1 (7 bases). This CDR3 has 16 residues. Deletions cut 2 bases from V and 0 bases from J, with 14 bases between. Germline CDR1 is MNHEY and CDR2 is SVGAGI.

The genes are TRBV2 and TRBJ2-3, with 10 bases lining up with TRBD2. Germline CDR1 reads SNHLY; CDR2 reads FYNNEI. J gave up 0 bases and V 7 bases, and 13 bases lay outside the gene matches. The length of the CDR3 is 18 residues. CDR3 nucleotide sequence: TGTGCCAGCATGGATTTGTCGACTAGCGGGCGTAGCACAGATACGCAGTATTTT. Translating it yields CASMDLSTSGRSTDTQYF.

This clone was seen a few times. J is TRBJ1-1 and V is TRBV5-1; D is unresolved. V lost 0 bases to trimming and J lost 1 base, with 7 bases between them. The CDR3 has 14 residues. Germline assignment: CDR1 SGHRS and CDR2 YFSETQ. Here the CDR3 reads CASSLVAGNTEAFF. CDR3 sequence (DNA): TGCGCCAGCAGCTTGGTTGCCGGGAACACTGAAGCTTTCTTT.

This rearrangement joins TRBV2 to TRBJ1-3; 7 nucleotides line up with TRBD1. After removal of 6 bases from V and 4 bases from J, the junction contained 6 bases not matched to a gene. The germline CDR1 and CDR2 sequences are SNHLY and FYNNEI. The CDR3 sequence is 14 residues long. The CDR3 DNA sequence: TGTGCCAGCAGGACAGGGCCAGCAGGAAACACCATATATTTT. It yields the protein CASRTGPAGNTIYF.

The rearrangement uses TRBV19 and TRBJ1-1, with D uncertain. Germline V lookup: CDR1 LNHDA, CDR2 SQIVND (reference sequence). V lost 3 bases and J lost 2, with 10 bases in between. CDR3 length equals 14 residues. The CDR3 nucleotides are TGTGCCAGTAGTATTTCTCGGGTTAACACTGAAGCTTTCTTT. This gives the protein CASSISRVNTEAFF.

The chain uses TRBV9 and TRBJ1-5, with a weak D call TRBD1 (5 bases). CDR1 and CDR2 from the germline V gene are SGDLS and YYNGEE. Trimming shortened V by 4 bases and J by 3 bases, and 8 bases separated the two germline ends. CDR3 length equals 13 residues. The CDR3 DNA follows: TGTGCCAGCAGCCGACAGTCCAATCAGCCCCAGCATTTT. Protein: CASSRQSNQPQHF.